This T cell receptor (beta chain) is from a study of blood T cell repertoires in COVID-19. Study overall: Specimens from acute and convalescent COVID-19 originated in the United States, Italy and Spain. In each case, the material was cDNA or gDNA derived from T cells, B-cell-depleted T cells, or PBMCs.

V was clipped by 3 bases and J by 5 bases, with 19 bases between them. Germline values: CDR1 MDHEN, CDR2 SYDVKM. There are 16 residues in the CDR3. The authors' processing: By means of reference gene primer amplification, nucleated cell counts were estimated. Measured with immunoSEQ multiplex PCR; TCRdb has only the in-frame clones, and not every one. V, J and clone size were drawn from that table, and D and trimming were deduced from the DNA. Here the sample spans 50,000 to 70,000 clones, about 88% being singletons. Sequenced input: peripheral blood. The chain joins TRBV28 to TRBJ2-5; D ambiguous. This clonotype was sampled from a human donor with active COVID-19. The donor label of this sample is uncertain. CDR3 nucleotides: TGTGCCAGCAGTTTTGGGCGCTTTGATCGATCGGAGACCCAGTACTTC. Residues: CASSFGRFDRSETQYF.